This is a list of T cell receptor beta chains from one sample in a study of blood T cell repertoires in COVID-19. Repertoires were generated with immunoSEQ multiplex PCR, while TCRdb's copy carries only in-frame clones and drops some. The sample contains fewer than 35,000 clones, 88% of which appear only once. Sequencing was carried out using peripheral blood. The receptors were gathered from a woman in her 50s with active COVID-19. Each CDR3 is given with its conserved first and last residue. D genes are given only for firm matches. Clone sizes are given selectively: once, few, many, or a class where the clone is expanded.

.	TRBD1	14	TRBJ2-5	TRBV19	TGTGCCAGTAGCACAGGACAGGGGAGCGAGACCCAGTACTTC	CASSTGQGSETQYF
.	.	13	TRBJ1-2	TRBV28	TGTGCCAGCAGATTACTAACTAACTATGGCTACACCTTC	CASRLLTNYGYTF
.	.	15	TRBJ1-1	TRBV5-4	TGTGCCAGCAGCTTGACAGGGCTAGGGAGCACTGAAGCTTTCTTT	CASSLTGLGSTEAFF
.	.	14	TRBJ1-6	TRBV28	TGTGCCAGCAGTTTAATTGTACGGAGCTCACCCCTCCACTTT	CASSLIVRSSPLHF
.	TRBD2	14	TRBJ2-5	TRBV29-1	TGCAGCGTTGTGGGGGGGATTTACCAAGAGACCCAGTACTTC	CSVVGGIYQETQYF
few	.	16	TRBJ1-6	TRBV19	TGTGCCAGTATCCCGTCGGGGGGATCCTATAATTCACCCCTCCACTTT	CASIPSGGSYNSPLHF
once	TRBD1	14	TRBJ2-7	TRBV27	TGTGCCAGCAGTTCACAGGGGACCCTTAGCGAGCAGTACTTC	CASSSQGTLSEQYF
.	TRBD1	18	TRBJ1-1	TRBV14	TGTGCCAGCAGCCAGGGACAGGGCAATGCCGAGGGAGACACTGAAGCTTTCTTT	CASSQGQGNAEGDTEAFF
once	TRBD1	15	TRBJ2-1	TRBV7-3	TGTGCCAGCAGCGCCACAGGGGGCTCGTACAATGAGCAGTTCTTC	CASSATGGSYNEQFF
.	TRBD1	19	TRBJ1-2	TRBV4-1	TGCGCCAGCAGCCAACGTGAGACAGGGGGCGCATATCGGGACTATGGCTACACCTTC	CASSQRETGGAYRDYGYTF
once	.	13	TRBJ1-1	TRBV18	TGTGCCAGCTCCCCACGACAGCCGCCCGAGGCTTTCTTT	CASSPRQPPEAFF
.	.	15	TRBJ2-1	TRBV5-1	TGCGCCAGCAGCTTAAGCCCGGAGCCCTACAATGAGCAGTTCTTC	CASSLSPEPYNEQFF
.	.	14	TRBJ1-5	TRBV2	TGTGCCAGCAGTGAAAACAGGGCTAATCAGCCCCAGCATTTT	CASSENRANQPQHF
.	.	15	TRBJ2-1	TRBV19	TGTGCCAGTAGTATAGGGGTGGGACTTAACAATGAGCAGTTCTTC	CASSIGVGLNNEQFF
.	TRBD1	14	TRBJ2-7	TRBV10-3	TGTGCCATCAGAGCACGGGACAGCTCCTACGAGCAGTACTTC	CAIRARDSSYEQYF
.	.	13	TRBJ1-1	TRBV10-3	TGTGCCATCAGTGATCGCAGGAACACTGAAGCTTTCTTT	CAISDRRNTEAFF
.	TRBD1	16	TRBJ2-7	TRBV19	TGTGCCAGTAGTTTATCCCCGGGACAGCCTTCCTACGAGCAGTACTTC	CASSLSPGQPSYEQYF
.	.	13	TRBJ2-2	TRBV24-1	TGTGCCACCGGTCGGGTAGACACCGGGGAGCTGTTTTTT	CATGRVDTGELFF
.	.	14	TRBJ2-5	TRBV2	TGTGCCAGCAGTGAAGTCAGGGCCGTAGAGACCCAGTACTTC	CASSEVRAVETQYF
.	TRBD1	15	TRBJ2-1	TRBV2	TGTGCCAGCAGTGAAGGAGGACAGGGGGCGGATGAGCAGTTCTTC	CASSEGGQGADEQFF
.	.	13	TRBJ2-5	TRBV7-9	TGTGCCAGCAGCGGTTCGCGTCCCGAGACCCAGTACTTC	CASSGSRPETQYF
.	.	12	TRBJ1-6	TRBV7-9	TGTGCCAGCAGCCGACAGAATTCACCCCTCCACTTT	CASSRQNSPLHF
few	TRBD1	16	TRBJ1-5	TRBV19	TGTGCCAGTAGTAGGGGGACAGGGCTAAACAATCAGCCCCAGCATTTT	CASSRGTGLNNQPQHF